A selection of T cell receptor beta chains follows, all from one sample in a study of graft-versus-host responses after intestinal transplantation. Using immunoSEQ multiplex PCR, the repertoire was profiled, and TCRdb retains in-frame clones only, with some absent. The sample consists of some 95,000 clones, around 90% of them appearing once. For these receptors, no antigen is known. The sequences come from unstimulated CD8+ T cells sorted from spleen or lymph node cells, collected before intestinal transplant. The receptors stem from a human donor who received an intestinal transplant. Both conserved end residues are part of each CDR3. The D gene is left open where the match is weak. A clone size is listed for some rows: how often the clone was seen (once, few, many), or a class if it is expanded.

j_call,v_call,d_call,clone_size,cdr3_aa,cdr3_nt
TRBJ1-1,TRBV4-3,-,-,CASSSGAAPGQAEAFF,TGCGCCAGCAGCTCCGGGGCGGCCCCGGGACAAGCTGAAGCTTTCTTT
TRBJ1-5,TRBV19,-,-,CASSPREGGLSQPQHF,TGTGCCAGTAGCCCCCGGGAGGGGGGGCTGAGTCAGCCCCAGCATTTT
TRBJ2-1,TRBV10-3,TRBD2,-,CAISESGIAGGNEQFF,TGTGCCATCAGTGAGTCGGGTATAGCGGGCGGGAATGAGCAGTTCTTC
TRBJ2-3,TRBV6-1,-,once,CASSLIPSDTQYF,TGTGCCAGCAGCCTTATCCCCTCAGATACGCAGTATTTT
TRBJ2-1,TRBV9,-,-,CASSVEVRDSNNEQFF,TGTGCCAGCAGCGTAGAGGTGAGAGACTCGAACAATGAGCAGTTCTTC
TRBJ2-7,TRBV15,-,-,CATSRDFRVTSYEQYF,TGTGCCACCAGCAGAGATTTCAGGGTCACATCCTACGAGCAGTACTTC
TRBJ2-2,TRBV13,-,once,CASSLLGETELFF,TGTGCCAGCAGCTTACTCGGCGAGACAGAGCTGTTTTTT
TRBJ2-7,TRBV19,TRBD1,-,CASSTVHRGTEQYF,TGTGCCAGTAGCACCGTACACAGGGGAACCGAGCAGTACTTC
TRBJ2-7,TRBV6-6,TRBD1,-,CASSPGQGVSYEQYF,TGTGCCAGCAGTCCCGGACAGGGGGTTAGCTACGAGCAGTACTTC
TRBJ2-1,TRBV29-1,-,-,CSVDGGLAEPYNEQFF,TGCAGCGTTGATGGGGGCCTAGCGGAGCCATACAATGAGCAGTTCTTC
TRBJ2-1,TRBV19,TRBD2,-,CASSMSSGSYNEQFF,TGTGCCAGTAGTATGTCTAGCGGGAGCTACAATGAGCAGTTCTTC
TRBJ2-7,TRBV19,TRBD2,-,CASSGIREGPYEQYF,TGTGCCAGTAGTGGAATCCGGGAGGGCCCCTACGAGCAGTACTTC
TRBJ2-7,TRBV7-2,TRBD1,-,CASSYRQGREQYF,TGTGCCAGCAGCTACCGACAGGGGCGTGAGCAGTACTTC
TRBJ2-7,TRBV7-9,-,-,CASSSLDSPSYEQYF,TGTGCCAGCAGCTCGCTGGACAGTCCCTCCTACGAGCAGTACTTC
TRBJ1-2,TRBV11-2,-,once,CASSSQEDYGYTF,TGTGCCAGCAGCTCCCAGGAGGATTATGGCTACACCTTC
TRBJ2-1,TRBV7-9,-,once,CASSIETEDNEQFF,TGTGCCAGCAGCATAGAGACAGAGGACAATGAGCAGTTCTTC
TRBJ2-2,TRBV4-1,-,-,CASSQIRDNTGELFF,TGCGCCAGCAGCCAAATCAGGGATAACACCGGGGAGCTGTTTTTT
TRBJ2-5,TRBV7-9,TRBD1,-,CASSSYSGQGIWETQYF,TGTGCCAGCAGCTCCTACTCGGGACAGGGTATTTGGGAGACCCAGTACTTC
TRBJ2-1,TRBV2,-,-,CASSNRTYNEQFF,TGTGCCAGCAGTAATAGAACCTACAATGAGCAGTTCTTC
TRBJ2-4,TRBV10-2,TRBD2,-,CASSGLAGGMGAKNIQYF,TGCGCCAGCAGTGGCCTAGCGGGGGGAATGGGAGCCAAAAACATTCAGTACTTC
TRBJ2-2,TRBV27,-,-,CASRAQGSWNTGELFF,TGTGCCAGCCGCGCACAGGGATCATGGAACACCGGGGAGCTGTTTTTT
TRBJ1-2,TRBV27,TRBD1,-,CASSLATGGNYGYTF,TGTGCCAGCAGTTTAGCGACAGGGGGAAACTATGGCTACACCTTC
TRBJ2-7,TRBV28,-,-,CASSLGRDNEQYF,TGTGCCAGCAGTTTGGGCAGGGACAACGAGCAGTACTTC
TRBJ2-1,TRBV4-3,-,-,CASSQEYGNYNEQFF,TGCGCCAGCAGCCAAGAGTACGGTAATTACAATGAGCAGTTCTTC
TRBJ1-2,TRBV6-1,TRBD1,-,CASMGTAYYGYTF,TGTGCCAGCATGGGGACAGCGTACTATGGCTACACCTTC
TRBJ2-1,TRBV11-2,-,-,CASSLGRTGPKSSYNEQFF,TGTGCCAGCAGCTTAGGACGAACAGGACCCAAGAGCTCCTACAATGAGCAGTTCTTC
TRBJ1-1,TRBV28,-,-,CASSLLNTEAFF,TGTGCCAGCAGTTTACTCAACACTGAAGCTTTCTTT
TRBJ1-2,TRBV19,-,-,CASSIIDGVRDGYTF,TGTGCCAGTAGTATAATAGACGGTGTTCGGGATGGCTACACCTTC
TRBJ1-1,TRBV9,-,-,CASSGRGGETEAFF,TGTGCCAGCAGCGGGCGGGGGGGCGAGACTGAAGCTTTCTTT
TRBJ2-7,TRBV30,TRBD1,-,CAWSPGQVEQYF,TGTGCCTGGAGCCCGGGACAGGTCGAGCAGTACTTC
TRBJ1-3,TRBV7-9,-,-,CASSPSGAGNTIYF,TGTGCCAGCAGCCCTTCGGGGGCTGGAAACACCATATATTTT
TRBJ1-2,TRBV4-1,TRBD1,-,CASSQRQGSDGYTF,TGCGCCAGCAGCCAGAGACAGGGATCGGATGGCTACACCTTC
TRBJ1-1,TRBV9,-,few,CASSPNSRGNTEAFF,TGTGCCAGCAGCCCTAATTCCAGGGGGAACACTGAAGCTTTCTTT
TRBJ2-3,TRBV7-9,-,-,CASKGDTQYF,TGTGCCAGCAAGGGGGATACGCAGTATTTT
TRBJ2-1,TRBV28,-,-,CASSQGYEQFF,TGTGCCAGCAGTCAGGGGTACGAGCAGTTCTTC
TRBJ1-2,TRBV7-9,-,-,CASSDPLDRLNGYTF,TGTGCCAGCAGCGATCCGCTTGACAGGTTAAATGGCTACACCTTC
TRBJ2-7,TRBV6-6,-,few,CASSLVGGADEQYF,TGTGCCAGCAGCCTAGTGGGGGGAGCAGACGAGCAGTACTTC
TRBJ2-1,TRBV19,TRBD2,-,CASSGGLAGALDNEQFF,TGTGCCAGTAGTGGGGGACTAGCGGGAGCCCTCGACAATGAGCAGTTCTTC
TRBJ2-1,TRBV7-7,-,-,CASSPRTVSSYNEQFF,TGTGCCAGCAGCCCCCGGACAGTCAGCTCCTACAATGAGCAGTTCTTC
TRBJ1-3,TRBV6-6,-,-,CASITTPEDTIYF,TGTGCCAGCATTACAACTCCGGAGGACACCATATATTTT
TRBJ2-7,TRBV10-3,TRBD1,-,CAISGRDRGYEQYF,TGTGCCATCAGTGGCCGGGACAGGGGCTACGAGCAGTACTTC